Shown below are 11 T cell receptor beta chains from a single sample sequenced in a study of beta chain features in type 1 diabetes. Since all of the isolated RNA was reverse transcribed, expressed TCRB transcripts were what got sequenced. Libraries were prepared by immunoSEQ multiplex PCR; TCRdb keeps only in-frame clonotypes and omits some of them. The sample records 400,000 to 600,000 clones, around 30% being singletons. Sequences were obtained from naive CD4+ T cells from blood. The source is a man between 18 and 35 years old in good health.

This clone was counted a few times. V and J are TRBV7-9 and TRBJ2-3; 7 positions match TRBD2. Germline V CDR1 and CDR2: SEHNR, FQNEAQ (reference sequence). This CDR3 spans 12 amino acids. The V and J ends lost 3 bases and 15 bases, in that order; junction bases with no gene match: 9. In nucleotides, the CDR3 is TGTGCCAGCAGCTTCGGGCCTAGCGGCCCCTATTTT. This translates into CASSFGPSGPYF.

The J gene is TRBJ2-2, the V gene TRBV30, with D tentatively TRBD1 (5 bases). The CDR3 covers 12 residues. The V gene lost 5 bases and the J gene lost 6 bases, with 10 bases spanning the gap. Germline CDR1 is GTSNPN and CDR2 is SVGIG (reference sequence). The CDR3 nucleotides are TGTGCCTGGGCACAGGCCTCCGGGGAGCTGTTTTTT. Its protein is CAWAQASGELFF. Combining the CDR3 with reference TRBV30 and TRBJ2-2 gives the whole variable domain SQTIHQWPATLVQPVGSPLSLECTVEGTSNPNLYWYRQAAGRGLQLLFYSVGIGQISSEVPQNLSASRPQDRQFILSSKKLLLSDSGFYLCAWAQASGELFFGEGSRLTVL.

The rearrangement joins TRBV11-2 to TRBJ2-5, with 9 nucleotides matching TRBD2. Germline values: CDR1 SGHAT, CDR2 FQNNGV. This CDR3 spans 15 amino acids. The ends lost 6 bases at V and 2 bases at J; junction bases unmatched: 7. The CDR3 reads CASRAPGLAQETQYF. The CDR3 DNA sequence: TGTGCCAGCAGGGCACCGGGACTAGCTCAAGAGACCCAGTACTTC.

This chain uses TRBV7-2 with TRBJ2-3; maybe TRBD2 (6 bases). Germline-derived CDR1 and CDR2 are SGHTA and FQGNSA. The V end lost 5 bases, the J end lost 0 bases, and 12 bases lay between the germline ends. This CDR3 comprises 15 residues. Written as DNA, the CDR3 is TGTGCCAGCAGCCCGGTCCTAGCGAGCACAGATACGCAGTATTTT. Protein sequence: CASSPVLASTDTQYF.

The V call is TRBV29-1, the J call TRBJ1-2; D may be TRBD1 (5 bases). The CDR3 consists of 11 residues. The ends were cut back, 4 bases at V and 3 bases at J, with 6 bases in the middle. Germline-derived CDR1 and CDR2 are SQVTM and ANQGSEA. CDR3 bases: TGCAGCGTTGTAGGGGACTATGGCTACACCTTC. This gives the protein CSVVGDYGYTF.

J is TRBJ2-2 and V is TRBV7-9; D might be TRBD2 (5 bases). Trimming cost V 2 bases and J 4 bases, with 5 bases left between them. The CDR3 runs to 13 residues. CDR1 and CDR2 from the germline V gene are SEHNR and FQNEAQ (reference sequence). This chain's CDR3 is CASSLTSTGELFF. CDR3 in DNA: TGTGCCAGCAGCTTAACTAGCACCGGGGAGCTGTTTTTT.

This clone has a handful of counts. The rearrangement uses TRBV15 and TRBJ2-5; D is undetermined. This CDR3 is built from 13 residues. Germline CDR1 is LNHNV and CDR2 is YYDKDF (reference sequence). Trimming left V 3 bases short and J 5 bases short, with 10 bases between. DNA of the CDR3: TGTGCCACCAGCAGGGCCCCGCCCGAGACCCAGTACTTC. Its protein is CATSRAPPETQYF.

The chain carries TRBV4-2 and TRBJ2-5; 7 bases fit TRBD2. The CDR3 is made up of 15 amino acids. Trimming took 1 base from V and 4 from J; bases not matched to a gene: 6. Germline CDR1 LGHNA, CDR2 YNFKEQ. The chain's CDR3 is CASSQGEGVAETQYF. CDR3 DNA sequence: TGTGCCAGCAGCCAAGGGGAGGGAGTGGCAGAGACCCAGTACTTC.

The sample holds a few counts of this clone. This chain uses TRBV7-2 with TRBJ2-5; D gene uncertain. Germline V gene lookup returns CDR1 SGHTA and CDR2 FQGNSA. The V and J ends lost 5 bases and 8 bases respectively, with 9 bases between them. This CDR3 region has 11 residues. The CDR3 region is CASSGVGTQYF. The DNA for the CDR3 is TGTGCCAGCAGCGGGGTGGGAACCCAGTACTTC.

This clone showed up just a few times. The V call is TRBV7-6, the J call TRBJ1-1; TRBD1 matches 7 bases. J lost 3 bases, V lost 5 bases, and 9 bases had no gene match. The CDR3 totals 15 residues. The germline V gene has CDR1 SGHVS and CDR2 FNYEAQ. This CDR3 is CASSGRQGGDTEAFF. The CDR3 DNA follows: TGTGCCAGCAGCGGACGACAGGGCGGGGACACTGAAGCTTTCTTT.

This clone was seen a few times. As DNA, the CDR3 is TGTGCCTGGAAAATTCTAGCGGGAGAGGGTGAGCAGTACTTC. Translation: CAWKILAGEGEQYF. The gene calls are TRBV30 and TRBJ2-7; 10 nucleotides match TRBD2. The CDR3 consists of 14 residues. V dropped 4 bases and J dropped 7; count of bases not matched to a gene: 10. Germline-derived CDR1 and CDR2 are GTSNPN and SVGIG (reference sequence).